The source of this TCR beta chain is a study of neurological immune-mediated disorders. The wider study: Of the approximately 34 patients with multiple sclerosis, some 30 had relapsing-remitting MS, whereas the remaining 3 had secondary progressive MS. Findings and caveats of the study: In HTLV-1-associated myelopathy, TCR clonal expansion was greatest, whereas multiple sclerosis had the least, falling below healthy controls.

From 2 million PBMCs stored at -80 C, the unsorted libraries were generated. Trimming removed 0 bases from V and 1 base from J; junction bases left unmatched: 0. This CDR3 has 15 residues. The germline V gene has CDR1 SGHRS and CDR2 YFSETQ. The team produced cDNA through 5'RACE using 10-nucleotide random UMIs. MiXCR was run by TCRdb on the 5' RACE reads, yielding one entry per CDR3 protein. The sample has around 25,000 distinct CDR3 sequences, approximately 2.7% seen once. This clonotype showed up many times. Its antigen is still unknown. Sequencing was carried out using PBMCs. V is TRBV5-1 and J is TRBJ2-1; TRBD2 matches 8 bases. This clonotype originated in a woman between 50 and 59 years old with multiple sclerosis. For the CDR3, the DNA is TGCGCCAGCAGCTTGGAGCGGGGGTCCTACAATGAGCAGTTCTTC. Translated, it gives CASSLERGSYNEQFF.